This TCR beta chain was recovered during a study of T-cell reconstitution after alpha-beta-depleted transplantation in children. CDR1 is LNHDA, CDR2 SQIVND, per germline (reference sequence). Germline trimming cut 8 bases from V and 3 bases from J; bases unmatched to any gene: 5. This CDR3 is 13 amino acids long. TCRbeta library preparation incorporated unique molecular identifiers. TCRdb processed the PCR reads anew with MiXCR; each CDR3 protein has one entry. The repertoire holds 100,000 to 120,000 distinct CDR3 sequences, with 10% as singletons. This specimen consisted of PBMCs from the stem cell graft donor, obtained from the stem cell graft. The TCR comes from a human donor who donated a stem cell graft to a child with acute lymphoblastic leukemia. The chain is built from TRBV19 and TRBJ2-5; 8 bases are shared with TRBD1. The DNA of the CDR3 is TGTGCCAGTCTCGCACAGGGGGAAGAGACCCAGTACTTC. This translates into CASLAQGEETQYF. The full variable domain, completed using reference TRBV19 and TRBJ2-5, is DGGITQSPKYLFRKEGQNVTLSCEQNLNHDAMYWYRQDPGQGLRLIYYSQIVNDFQKGDIAEGYSVSREKKESFPLTVTSAQKNPTAFYLCASLAQGEETQYFGPGTRLLVL.